This T cell receptor (beta chain) was captured by sequencing in a study of blood T cell repertoires in COVID-19. Study-level information: Samples taken during acute and convalescent COVID-19 were collected in the United States, Italy and Spain. T cells, B-cell-depleted T cells, or PBMCs provided the cDNA or gDNA that served as material.

The V segment lost 3 bases and the J segment 7 bases; nucleotides outside the gene matches: 5. Germline-derived CDR1 and CDR2 are LNHDA and SQIVND (reference sequence). This CDR3 region has 16 residues. In the source study's methods: Reference gene primer amplification in the assay estimated nucleated cell counts. This table comes from immunoSEQ multiplex PCR, and its TCRdb copy is limited to in-frame clones, with some not included. That table furnishes V, J and clone size, whereas the DNA furnished D and trimming. The repertoire holds some 150,000 clones, with 70% to 85% as singletons. This clone was recorded only once.

The receptor was derived from a woman between 50 and 59 years old in a cohort sampled during active or convalescent COVID-19. The J gene is TRBJ2-1, the V gene TRBV19, with TRBD2 identical over 14 bases. The sequencing sample was made of peripheral blood. The CDR3 is CASSIQRTSGGNEQFF. Written as DNA, the CDR3 is TGTGCCAGTAGTATCCAGCGGACTAGCGGGGGGAATGAGCAGTTCTTC.